This T cell receptor beta chain was captured in a study of T cell responses to AZD1222 COVID-19 vaccine. The study, taken as a whole, reports: A mostly white British donor set with more females was recruited, and clonal diversity was possibly underestimated. Within unmutated variant regions lay the reported targets of nearly half of spike-specific TCRs. Repertoires were collected only later (after the peak T cell response had occurred).

Details on this clone: Its antigen is undetermined.

J was trimmed by 3 bases and V by 3 bases; bases with no gene match: 3. This CDR3 is built from 15 residues. Germline V gene lookup returns CDR1 MRHNA and CDR2 SNTAGT. The assay was immunoSEQ multiplex PCR, and TCRdb's table has in-frame clones only and misses some. The repertoire holds around 120,000 clones, with roughly 88% as singletons. Second doses that came at about 4 or about 12 weeks were put together. This specimen consisted of peripheral blood, obtained 28 days after the second AZD1222 dose. The receptor's source is an adult who received the AZD1222 COVID-19 vaccine. The genes are TRBV6-4 and TRBJ2-1; 9 positions agree with TRBD1. The CDR3 DNA is TGTGCCAGCAGTGAGGGGACAGGGTACTACAATGAGCAGTTCTTC. It yields the protein CASSEGTGYYNEQFF.